These T cell receptor beta chains were read from a single sample in a study of blood T cell repertoires in COVID-19. Produced via immunoSEQ multiplex PCR; TCRdb's table is partial and in-frame only. The sample consists of roughly 230,000 clones, 65% to 85% of them appearing once. What was sequenced was peripheral blood. The receptors were sampled from a man aged 35 to 55 with acute or convalescent COVID-19. Each CDR3 is given with its conserved first and last residue. The D gene is left open where the match is weak. The size entry is marked missing in some rows and otherwise reads once, few, many or a size class.

j_gene	v_gene	abundance	d_gene	CDR3aa	CDR3nt
TRBJ2-7	TRBV20-1	-	-	CSASRQLMDEQYF	TGCAGTGCTAGTAGACAGTTAATGGACGAGCAGTACTTC
TRBJ1-6	TRBV7-2	-	-	CASSPAGYNSPLHF	TGTGCCAGCAGCCCCGCGGGATATAATTCACCCCTCCACTTT
TRBJ2-3	TRBV9	-	-	CASSGGQSPDTQYF	TGTGCCAGCAGCGGAGGACAGAGTCCAGATACGCAGTATTTT
TRBJ2-3	TRBV7-2	-	TRBD2	CASKDSGIGTDTQYF	TGTGCCAGCAAGGATAGCGGGATAGGCACAGATACGCAGTATTTT
TRBJ1-6	TRBV5-1	-	-	CASSFVSSYNSPLHF	TGCGCCAGCAGCTTCGTGAGCTCCTATAATTCACCCCTCCACTTT
TRBJ1-6	TRBV30	-	-	CASGGQLQTNSPLHF	TGTGCCTCGGGTGGACAGCTACAAACCAATTCACCCCTCCACTTT
TRBJ1-1	TRBV9	-	TRBD1	CASSVGPGGTEAFF	TGTGCCAGCAGCGTAGGTCCAGGGGGCACTGAAGCTTTCTTT
TRBJ2-3	TRBV25-1	-	TRBD2	CASNTAGGWDTQYF	TGTGCCAGCAACACAGCGGGAGGGTGGGATACGCAGTATTTT
TRBJ2-5	TRBV7-2	-	TRBD2	CASSLARGEGTQYF	TGTGCCAGCAGCTTAGCGCGGGGGGAGGGGACCCAGTACTTC
TRBJ1-2	TRBV5-1	few	TRBD1	CASSPRTGSNYGYTF	TGCGCCAGCAGCCCTCGGACAGGTTCGAACTATGGCTACACCTTC
TRBJ1-6	TRBV27	-	-	CASSAVEGRTPLHF	TGTGCCAGCAGTGCGGTGGAGGGAAGGACACCCCTCCACTTT
TRBJ2-5	TRBV7-6	-	TRBD2	CASSLETSWGETQYF	TGTGCCAGCAGCTTAGAGACTAGCTGGGGAGAGACCCAGTACTTC
TRBJ2-7	TRBV7-9	-	-	CASSSWQDYEQYF	TGTGCCAGCAGCTCCTGGCAGGACTACGAGCAGTACTTC
TRBJ2-7	TRBV7-2	-	TRBD2	CASSLASGIGYEQYF	TGTGCCAGCAGCTTAGCGAGCGGGATAGGCTACGAGCAGTACTTC
TRBJ2-2	TRBV9	-	-	CASSPVRGGTGELFF	TGTGCCAGCAGCCCCGTGAGGGGAGGAACCGGGGAGCTGTTTTTT
TRBJ2-3	TRBV2	-	TRBD2	CASRAGGEDTQYF	TGTGCCAGCAGGGCGGGAGGGGAAGATACGCAGTATTTT
TRBJ2-1	TRBV2	-	-	CASSNSLDEQFF	TGTGCCAGCAGTAACAGCCTGGATGAGCAGTTCTTC
TRBJ2-1	TRBV2	-	TRBD1	CANRVGTGGRNEQFF	TGTGCCAACAGGGTCGGGACAGGGGGCAGGAATGAGCAGTTCTTC
TRBJ2-1	TRBV5-4	once	TRBD1	CASSPGTGGYNEQFF	TGTGCCAGCAGCCCCGGGACAGGGGGTTACAATGAGCAGTTCTTC
TRBJ1-1	TRBV14	-	-	CASSQYQGLMNTEAFF	TGTGCCAGCAGCCAATATCAGGGGCTGATGAACACTGAAGCTTTCTTT
TRBJ1-5	TRBV6-1	-	-	CASSEARGDGIRPQHF	TGTGCCAGCAGTGAAGCGCGGGGGGACGGAATCAGGCCCCAGCATTTT
TRBJ2-7	TRBV28	-	TRBD1	CASSLDGDVRTGVEQYF	TGTGCCAGCAGTTTAGACGGGGATGTTAGGACAGGGGTAGAGCAGTACTTC